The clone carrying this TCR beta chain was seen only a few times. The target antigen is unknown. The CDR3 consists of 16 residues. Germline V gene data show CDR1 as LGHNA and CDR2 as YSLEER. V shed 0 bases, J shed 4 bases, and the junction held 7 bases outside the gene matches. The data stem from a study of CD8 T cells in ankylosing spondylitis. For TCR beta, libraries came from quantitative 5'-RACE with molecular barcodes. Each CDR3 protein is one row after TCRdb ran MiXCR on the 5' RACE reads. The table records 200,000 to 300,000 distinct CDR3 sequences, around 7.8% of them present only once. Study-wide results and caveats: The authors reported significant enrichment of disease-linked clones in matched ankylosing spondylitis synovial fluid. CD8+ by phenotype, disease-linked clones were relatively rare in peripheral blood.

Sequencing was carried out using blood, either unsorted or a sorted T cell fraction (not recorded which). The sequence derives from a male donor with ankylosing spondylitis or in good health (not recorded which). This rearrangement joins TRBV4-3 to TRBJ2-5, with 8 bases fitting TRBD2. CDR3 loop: CASSQDRLAGRETQYF. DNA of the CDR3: TGCGCCAGCAGCCAAGATCGATTAGCGGGGCGAGAGACCCAGTACTTC.